Listed here are 18 T cell receptor beta chains from one sample, sequenced in a study of blood T cell repertoires in COVID-19. The repertoire was sequenced with immunoSEQ multiplex PCR; TCRdb's copy has only in-frame clones and lacks some. The top ten hold 0.6% to 0.9% of the sample, which has roughly 200,000 clones, roughly 94% seen once. Sample: peripheral blood. Receptor source: a man aged 25-45 years with COVID-19, enrolled during active disease.

CDR3 sequence reads: CASTPLGGDYGYTF. The CDR3 DNA is TGTGCCAGCACCCCTCTAGGGGGGGACTATGGCTACACCTTC. The chain employs TRBV27 and TRBJ1-2, with D perhaps TRBD1 (6 bases). The CDR3 extends over 14 amino acids. V lost 7 bases, J lost 3 bases, and 15 bases lay in between. Per germline, CDR1 MNHEY and CDR2 SMNVEV (reference sequence).

The J gene is TRBJ2-2, the V gene TRBV27; 7 bases are shared with TRBD1. Germline CDR1 and CDR2: MNHEY and SMNVEV (reference sequence). With 6 bases clipped from V and 4 bases from J, the junction kept 5 bases outside the gene matches. The CDR3 spans 14 residues. CDR3 region: CASRLDRTTGELFF. CDR3 nucleotide sequence: TGTGCCAGCAGGCTGGACAGGACCACCGGGGAGCTGTTTTTT.

The V call is TRBV10-2, the J call TRBJ2-3, with 12 positions matching TRBD2. This CDR3 region has 19 residues. Germline assignment: CDR1 WSHSY and CDR2 SAAADI. V gave up 6 bases and J gave up 1 base; unmatched junction bases: 14. The CDR3 sequence: CASRSSGASGGARTDTQYF. In DNA, the CDR3 is TGCGCCAGCAGATCGAGTGGGGCTAGCGGGGGGGCTCGCACAGATACGCAGTATTTT.

V and J are TRBV6-6 and TRBJ1-1; D remains ambiguous. Between the trimmed V and J ends, which lost 5 bases and 0 bases, there was a span of 7 bases. Germline-derived CDR1 and CDR2 are MNHNY and SVGAGI (reference sequence). The CDR3 covers 13 residues. The CDR3 DNA reads TGTGCCAGCAGTCATGACATGAACACTGAAGCTTTCTTT. Translation: CASSHDMNTEAFF.

This clone was counted between two and nine times. J is TRBJ2-2 and V is TRBV6-1, with 9 positions matching TRBD2. The V and J ends lost 4 bases and 8 bases, in that order; junction bases with no gene match: 14. CDR3 length: 17 amino acids. Germline V gene lookup returns CDR1 MNHNS and CDR2 SASEGT. The CDR3 region has the DNA TGTGCCAGCAGTGCGTCGGGTGGAGCGGGGGGAGTGGGGGAGCTGTTTTTT. Its translation is CASSASGGAGGVGELFF.

V usage is TRBV10-2 and J usage is TRBJ1-6; a possible D gene is TRBD1 (5 bases). CDR1 is WSHSY and CDR2 is SAAADI in the germline V gene. V dropped 0 bases and J dropped 10 bases, with 13 bases sitting between them. The length of the CDR3 is 15 residues. The CDR3 is CASSESGRRASPLHF. CDR3 nucleotides: TGCGCCAGCAGTGAGTCTGGGCGCAGGGCCTCACCCCTCCACTTT.

The chain combines TRBV11-2 with TRBJ2-1, with 7 positions matching TRBD2. This CDR3 has 16 residues. The germline V gene has CDR1 SGHAT and CDR2 FQNNGV. V lost 1 base to trimming and J lost 7 bases; unmatched junction nucleotides: 10. The CDR3 DNA follows: TGTGCCAGCAGCTTAGGGGCGGGACTACCCTTTAATGAGCAGTTCTTC. Protein product: CASSLGAGLPFNEQFF.

Here the CDR3 reads CAISEGPGGGYTF. Written as DNA, the CDR3 is TGTGCCATCAGTGAGGGCCCGGGAGGTGGCTACACCTTC. V and J are TRBV10-3 and TRBJ1-2; no clear D gene. In germline, CDR1 is ENHRY, CDR2 SYGVKD. Deletions cut 2 bases from V and 7 bases from J, with 11 bases between. This CDR3 spans 13 amino acids.

The chain joins TRBV9 to TRBJ2-3, with 9 bases that match TRBD2. CDR3 size: 17 residues. The J segment lost 4 bases and the V segment lost 3 bases, leaving 12 bases of the junction unmatched. The germline gives CDR1 SGDLS, CDR2 YYNGEE. Written as DNA, the CDR3 is TGTGCCAGCAGCGGGACCTTGGGCGGGAGGGATCCAGATACGCAGTATTTT. Protein: CASSGTLGGRDPDTQYF.

The rearrangement joins TRBV5-1 to TRBJ1-3, with 8 bases identical to TRBD1. The CDR3 length is 16 residues. CDR1 is SGHRS, CDR2 YFSETQ, per germline. Trimming cost V 6 bases and J 0 bases; bases outside gene matches: 8. The CDR3 region has the DNA TGCGCCAGCACCCCAGGGGGCTTATACTCTGGAAACACCATATATTTT. Translating it yields CASTPGGLYSGNTIYF.

This clone has only one observation. The chain has TRBV7-9 and TRBJ2-2; D is perhaps TRBD1 (6 bases). The CDR3 length is 16 residues. Trimming pared 5 bases from V and 8 bases from J, leaving 21 bases between. Germline V gene data show CDR1 as SEHNR and CDR2 as FQNEAQ (reference sequence). CDR3 sequence: CASSAPPGHPVGELFF. The CDR3 nucleotides are TGTGCCAGCAGCGCCCCCCCGGGACATCCCGTGGGGGAGCTGTTTTTT. The full variable domain, completed using reference TRBV7-9 and TRBJ2-2, is DTGVSQNPRHKITKRGQNVTFRCDPISEHNRLYWYRQTLGQGPEFLTYFQNEAQLEKSRLLSDRFSAERPKGSFSTLEIQRTEQGDSAMYLCASSAPPGHPVGELFFGEGSRLTVL.

V is TRBV25-1 and J is TRBJ1-1, with D possibly TRBD1 on 5 matching bases. CDR3 length: 12 amino acids. Germline CDR1 MGHDK, CDR2 SYGVNS. Between the trimmed V and J ends, which lost 7 bases and 1 base, there was a span of 7 bases. Written as DNA, the CDR3 is TGTGCCAGCATCGACAGGAACACTGAAGCTTTCTTT. Protein product: CASIDRNTEAFF.

The chain is built from TRBV3-1 (or the pseudogene TRBV3-2) and TRBJ2-3; maybe TRBD2 (7 bases). CDR3 length equals 16 residues. The V gene lost 1 base and the J gene lost 4 bases, with 15 bases spanning the gap. The germline V gene encodes CDR1 LGHDT and CDR2 YNNKEL (reference sequence). CDR3 amino acids: CASSQGVWGGADTQYF. The CDR3 bases are TGTGCCAGCAGCCAAGGGGTTTGGGGGGGCGCAGATACGCAGTATTTT.

The genes are TRBV27 and TRBJ1-6; TRBD1 might be the D (5 bases). The CDR3 totals 19 residues. The ends were cut back, 4 bases at V and 0 bases at J, with 19 bases in the middle. From germline, CDR1 is MNHEY and CDR2 SMNVEV (reference sequence). The DNA of the CDR3 is TGTGCCAGCAGTTCACCAGGTCAGGGTTTCGGCTCCTATAATTCACCCCTCCACTTT. This gives the protein CASSSPGQGFGSYNSPLHF.

The CDR3 protein is CASSQAPDRKTQYF. The CDR3 coding sequence is TGCGCCAGCAGCCAAGCCCCGGACAGAAAGACCCAGTACTTC. This sequence joins TRBV4-1 and TRBJ2-5; TRBD1 might be the D (6 bases). Germline CDR1 and CDR2: MGHRA and YSYEKL. The V gene lost 1 base and the J gene lost 6 bases, with 12 bases spanning the gap. This CDR3 has 14 residues.

This clone is a singleton in its sample. The chain couples TRBV18 to TRBJ2-3; D is possibly TRBD2 (7 bases). This CDR3 comprises 15 residues. Trimming took 4 bases from V and 3 from J, leaving 14 bases between them. Looked up from germline, CDR1 is KGHSH and CDR2 is LQKENI. The CDR3 sequence: CASSLEGGPTDTQYF. The CDR3 nucleotides are TGTGCCAGCTCACTGGAGGGGGGGCCGACAGATACGCAGTATTTT.

The CDR3 loop is CASSDDGENHSGNTIYF. CDR3 bases: TGTGCCAGCAGTGACGACGGAGAGAACCACTCTGGAAACACCATATATTTT. The rearrangement uses TRBV6-4 and TRBJ1-3; D is unresolved. Germline CDR1 is MRHNA and CDR2 is SNTAGT. The CDR3 has 17 amino acids. Trimming removed 2 bases from V and 0 bases from J, with 14 bases in between.

The chain recombines TRBV12-3 or TRBV12-4 with TRBJ1-1; no clear D gene. The CDR3 contains 12 residues. The V and J ends lost 4 bases and 6 bases respectively, with 9 bases between them. The CDR3 here is CASSSRPSEAFF. Here the CDR3 DNA reads TGTGCCAGCAGTTCTCGTCCGTCTGAAGCTTTCTTT.